This T cell receptor beta chain was recovered during a study of molecular identifiers for immune sequencing clone quantification. Researchers sorted naive CD8 T cells as cells that were CD8+CD4-CCR7+CD45RA+. Both previously described methods and listed TCR primers were employed to make bulk TCR libraries. MiXCR, applied by TCRdb to the PCR reads, yields one record per CDR3 protein. The table lists 70,000 to 95,000 distinct CDR3 sequences, about 20% of them singletons. Trimming removed 3 bases at V and 5 bases at J, with 10 bases between. CDR3 length: 12 amino acids. CDR1 is SQVTM, CDR2 ANQGSEA, per germline. Study conclusions and caveats: Clonotypes topping 20 RNA copies carried over 98% of effector molecules but under 1% of naive ones.

Many counts were recorded for this clonotype. The antigen is undetermined. This clonotype was obtained from a human donor in good health. Some libraries in this study had Jurkat cell RNA spiked in. Sequenced material: naive CD8+ T cells from blood, with Jurkat cell RNA spiked in. The subset was: FACS-sorted CD8+CD4-CCR7+CD45RA+ naive T cells. The chain carries TRBV29-1 and TRBJ1-1, with a tentative D call TRBD1 (5 bases). The CDR3 nucleotides are TGCAGCGTTGAGGGGGGGGAAACTGAAGCTTTCTTT. Translated, it gives CSVEGGETEAFF.